This T cell receptor beta chain originates from a study of shared clonotypes between healthy human individuals. Whole-study findings and limits: Read depth was anticipated to influence clonotype sharing among donors.

Comment on this clone: Its antigen is unidentified.

This table comes from immunoSEQ multiplex PCR, and its TCRdb copy is limited to in-frame clones, with some not included. Here the sample spans approximately 720,000 clones, about two thirds being singletons. Study donors comprised healthy, HIV-negative adults devoid of recent acute infection or vaccination. V lost 6 bases, J lost 6 bases, and 20 bases lay in between. The CDR3 spans 15 residues. The germline gives CDR1 MNHNY, CDR2 SVGAGI (reference sequence). V is TRBV6-6 and J is TRBJ1-2, with no clear D. Material for sequencing was memory CD4+ T cells sorted from blood. Indicated subset: CD45RA-negative fraction. This sequence was found in a woman aged 30 to 39 in good health. As DNA, the CDR3 is TGTGCCAGCAGGACCACAGAAACCACTCTTCATGGCTACACCTTC. Amino acids: CASRTTETTLHGYTF.